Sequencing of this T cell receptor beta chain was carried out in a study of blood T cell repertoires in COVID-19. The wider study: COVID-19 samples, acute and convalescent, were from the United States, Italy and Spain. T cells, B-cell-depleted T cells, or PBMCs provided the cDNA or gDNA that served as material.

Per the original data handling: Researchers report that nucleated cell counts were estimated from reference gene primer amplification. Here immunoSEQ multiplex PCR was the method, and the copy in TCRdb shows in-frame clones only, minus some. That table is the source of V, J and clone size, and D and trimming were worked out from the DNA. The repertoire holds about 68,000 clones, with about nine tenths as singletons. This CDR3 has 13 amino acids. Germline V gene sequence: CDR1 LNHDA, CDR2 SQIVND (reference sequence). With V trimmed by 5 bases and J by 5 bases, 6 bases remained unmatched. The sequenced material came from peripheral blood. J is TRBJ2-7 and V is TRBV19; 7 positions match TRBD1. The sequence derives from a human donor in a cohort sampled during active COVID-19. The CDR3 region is CASSLKTGNEQYF. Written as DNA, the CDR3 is TGTGCCAGTAGTCTGAAGACAGGGAACGAGCAGTACTTC. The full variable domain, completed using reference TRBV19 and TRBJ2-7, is DGGITQSPKYLFRKEGQNVTLSCEQNLNHDAMYWYRQDPGQGLRLIYYSQIVNDFQKGDIAEGYSVSREKKESFPLTVTSAQKNPTAFYLCASSLKTGNEQYFGPGTRLTVT.